The TCR beta chain described here comes from a study of cytomegalovirus exposure and HLA in healthy donors. Study conclusions and caveats: The authors enumerated 150 to 200 TCR beta chains as linked to cytomegalovirus. The likely explanation for a cluster of highly shared sequence variants was sequencing artifact.

On this clone itself: Antigen: not known.

13 Jbeta primers and 60 Vbeta primers were used for the PCR. TCRdb's copy holds only in-frame clones and misses some; the assay was immunoSEQ multiplex PCR. The repertoire holds 100,000 to 150,000 clones, with about 80% as singletons. The CDR3 totals 15 residues. Germline V gene lookup returns CDR1 MNHEY and CDR2 SVGAGI. Trimming took off 0 bases at V and 5 bases at J, with 11 bases between the two ends. Sample: PBMCs. The V and J genes are TRBV6-5 and TRBJ1-5; tentative D call: TRBD1 (5 bases). This TCR was sampled from a young man in good health and CMV-seronegative. Here the CDR3 reads CASSYSGALHQPQHF. Written as DNA, the CDR3 is TGTGCCAGCAGTTACTCAGGGGCCCTACATCAGCCCCAGCATTTT.